Listed here is a single T cell receptor (beta chain). Its antigen is currently unknown. The data belong to a study of radiotherapy plus CTLA-4 blockade in lung cancer. Study outcomes and limitations: Blood-borne expansion of tumor-derived TCR clones followed radiotherapy plus ipilimumab. Early clonal dynamics of blood T cells, together with interferon-beta, were reported as the best response predictor.

Method: immunoSEQ multiplex PCR; TCRdb's copy keeps in-frame clones and lacks some. The sample lists around 70,000 clones; about 80% were seen once. The germline CDR1 and CDR2 sequences are SGDLS and YYNGEE. V was pared by 0 bases and J by 8 bases, with 5 bases of the junction left unmatched. The CDR3 contains 14 residues. It was focal radiation plus CTLA-4 blockade with ipilimumab that patients with chemo-refractory metastatic non-small-cell lung cancer received. The receptor comes from a human donor with non-small cell lung cancer who had a partial response to radiotherapy plus ipilimumab. The V and J genes are TRBV9 and TRBJ2-1, with 7 bases fitting TRBD2. Sequencing used peripheral blood, obtained from a patient treated with radiotherapy plus ipilimumab. The CDR3 DNA reads TGTGCCAGCAGCGTAGAAAGCGGGATCGATGAGCAGTTCTTC. This encodes CASSVESGIDEQFF.